A single sample is the source of the 5 T cell receptor beta chains below, sequenced in a study of CD8+ T cells in alopecia areata. RNA extraction and reverse transcription yielded cDNA as sequencing template. Generated by immunoSEQ multiplex PCR, the TCRdb table keeps only in-frame clones and is missing some. Of some 170,000 clones listed, roughly 59% are singletons. The material sequenced was CD4+ T cells sorted from blood, taken at week 0. All receptors derive from a human donor with alopecia areata.

Comment on this clone: Other DNA sequences from this sample encode an identical CDR3 as well. The chain couples TRBV29-1 to TRBJ1-2; D unclear. This CDR3 contains 12 residues. CDR1 and CDR2 from the germline V gene are SQVTM and ANQGSEA. Trimming pared 3 bases from V and 0 bases from J, leaving 5 bases between. CDR3 sequence (DNA): TGCAGCGTTGATTCAGCTAACTATGGCTACACCTTC. This gives the protein CSVDSANYGYTF.

As regards this clone: This sample includes further DNA sequences coding for the same CDR3. The V call is TRBV4-3, the J call TRBJ1-5; D might be TRBD1 (5 bases). Germline CDR1 LGHNA, CDR2 YSLEER. CDR3 size: 13 residues. Trimming took off 1 base at V and 7 bases at J, with 8 bases between the two ends. The CDR3 reads CASSQGRDQPQHF. CDR3 coding DNA: TGCGCCAGCAGCCAAGGCAGGGACCAGCCCCAGCATTTT.

The gene calls are TRBV2 and TRBJ1-1; D is unclear. Deletions cut 6 bases from V and 0 bases from J, with 14 bases between. Germline lookup yields CDR1 SNHLY and CDR2 FYNNEI. This CDR3 region has 15 residues. The CDR3 nucleotides read TGTGCCAGCAGGCCAGGACGTCCCATGAACACTGAAGCTTTCTTT. It yields the protein CASRPGRPMNTEAFF.

The chain combines TRBV7-8 with TRBJ2-7; D is unclear. Germline V CDR1 and CDR2: SGHVS, FQNEAQ. Trimming left V 2 bases short and J 0 bases short, with 11 bases between. This CDR3 region has 15 residues. DNA for the CDR3: TGTGCCAGCAGCTTACTGTTTTTGAGCTCCTACGAGCAGTACTTC. Encoded protein: CASSLLFLSSYEQYF. Full variable domain (rest looked up from reference TRBV7-8 and TRBJ2-7): GAGVSQSPRYKVAKRGQDVALRCDPISGHVSLFWYQQALGQGPEFLTYFQNEAQLDKSGLPSDRFFAERPEGSVSTLKIQRTQQEDSAVYLCASSLLFLSSYEQYFGPGTRLTVT.

The rearrangement uses TRBV29-1 and TRBJ1-6; D remains unclear. Per germline, CDR1 SQVTM and CDR2 ANQGSEA. The CDR3 runs to 12 residues. Trimming took off 4 bases at V and 7 bases at J, with 8 bases between the two ends. In nucleotides, the CDR3 is TGCAGCGTTGGTGAGGGAAATTCACCCCTCCACTTT. It yields the protein CSVGEGNSPLHF.